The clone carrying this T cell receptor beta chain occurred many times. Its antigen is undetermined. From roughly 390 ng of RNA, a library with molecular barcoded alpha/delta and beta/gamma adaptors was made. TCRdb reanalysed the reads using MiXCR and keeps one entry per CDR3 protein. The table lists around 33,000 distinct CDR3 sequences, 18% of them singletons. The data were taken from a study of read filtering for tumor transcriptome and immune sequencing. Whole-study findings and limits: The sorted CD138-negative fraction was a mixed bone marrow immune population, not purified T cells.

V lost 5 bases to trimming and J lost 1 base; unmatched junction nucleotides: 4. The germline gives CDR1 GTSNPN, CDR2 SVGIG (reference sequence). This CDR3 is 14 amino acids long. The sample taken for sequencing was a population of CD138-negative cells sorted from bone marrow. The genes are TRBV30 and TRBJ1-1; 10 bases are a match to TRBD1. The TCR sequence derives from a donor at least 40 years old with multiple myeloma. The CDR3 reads CAWDRDRGNTEAFF. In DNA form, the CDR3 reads TGTGCCTGGGACCGGGACAGGGGGAACACTGAAGCTTTCTTT.